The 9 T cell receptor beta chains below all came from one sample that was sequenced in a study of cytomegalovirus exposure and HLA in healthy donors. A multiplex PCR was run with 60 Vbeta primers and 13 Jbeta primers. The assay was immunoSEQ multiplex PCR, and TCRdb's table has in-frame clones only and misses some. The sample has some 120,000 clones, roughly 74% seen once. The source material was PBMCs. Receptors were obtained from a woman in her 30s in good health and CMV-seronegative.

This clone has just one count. CDR3 region: CASKLAGGPDEQFF. The DNA for the CDR3 is TGCGCCAGCAAGCTAGCGGGAGGGCCGGATGAGCAGTTCTTC. This chain connects TRBV10-2 to TRBJ2-1; TRBD2 aligns across 12 bases. CDR3 length: 14 residues. Per the germline V gene, CDR1 is WSHSY and CDR2 is SAAADI. Germline trimming cut 7 bases from V and 8 bases from J; bases unmatched to any gene: 6.

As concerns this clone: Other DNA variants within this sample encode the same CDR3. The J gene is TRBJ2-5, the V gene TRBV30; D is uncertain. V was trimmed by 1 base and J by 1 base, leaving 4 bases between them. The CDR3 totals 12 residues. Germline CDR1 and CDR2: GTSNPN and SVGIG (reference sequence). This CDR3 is CAWSASQETQYF. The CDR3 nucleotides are TGTGCCTGGAGTGCCAGCCAAGAGACCCAGTACTTC. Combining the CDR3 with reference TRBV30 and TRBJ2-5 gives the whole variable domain SQTIHQWPATLVQPVGSPLSLECTVEGTSNPNLYWYRQAAGRGLQLLFYSVGIGQISSEVPQNLSASRPQDRQFILSSKKLLLSDSGFYLCAWSASQETQYFGPGTRLLVL.

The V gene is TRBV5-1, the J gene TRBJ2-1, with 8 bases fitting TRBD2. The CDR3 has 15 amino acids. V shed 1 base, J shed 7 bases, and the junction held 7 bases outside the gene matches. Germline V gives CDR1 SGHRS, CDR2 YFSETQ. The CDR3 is CASSLPGGPRNEQFF. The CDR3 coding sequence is TGCGCCAGCAGCTTGCCGGGAGGGCCGAGGAATGAGCAGTTCTTC.

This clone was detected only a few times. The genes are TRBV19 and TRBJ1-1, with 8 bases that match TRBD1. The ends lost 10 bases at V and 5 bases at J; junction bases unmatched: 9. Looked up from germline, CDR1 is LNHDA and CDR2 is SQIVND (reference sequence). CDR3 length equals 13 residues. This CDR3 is CATQRQGRTEAFF. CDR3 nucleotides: TGTGCCACCCAGAGACAGGGGCGGACTGAAGCTTTCTTT.

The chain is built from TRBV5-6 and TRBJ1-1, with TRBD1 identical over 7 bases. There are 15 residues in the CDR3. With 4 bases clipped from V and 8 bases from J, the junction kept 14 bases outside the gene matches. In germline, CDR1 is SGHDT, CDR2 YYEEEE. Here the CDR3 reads CASSPNHDRVREAFF. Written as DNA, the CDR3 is TGTGCCAGCAGCCCGAACCATGACAGGGTTCGCGAAGCTTTCTTT.

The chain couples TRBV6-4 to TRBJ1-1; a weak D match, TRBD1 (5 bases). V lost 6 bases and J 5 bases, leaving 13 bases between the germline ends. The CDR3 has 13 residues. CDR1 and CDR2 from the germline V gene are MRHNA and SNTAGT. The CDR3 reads CASSEQEGTEAFF. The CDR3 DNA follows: TGTGCCAGCAGCGAACAGGAGGGGACTGAAGCTTTCTTT.

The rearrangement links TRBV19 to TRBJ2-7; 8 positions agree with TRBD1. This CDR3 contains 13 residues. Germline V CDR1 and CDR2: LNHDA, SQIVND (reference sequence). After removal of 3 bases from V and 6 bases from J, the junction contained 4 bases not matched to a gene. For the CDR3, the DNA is TGTGCCAGTAGTATGGGGACAGGTCCCGAGCAGTACTTC. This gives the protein CASSMGTGPEQYF.

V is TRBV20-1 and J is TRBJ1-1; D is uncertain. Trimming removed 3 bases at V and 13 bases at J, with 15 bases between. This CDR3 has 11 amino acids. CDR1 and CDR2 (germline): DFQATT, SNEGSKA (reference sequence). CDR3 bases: TGCAGTGCTAGGGGAGGCGCCCCGGTTTTCTTT. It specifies CSARGGAPVFF.

The CDR3 region has the DNA TGCGCCAGCAGCCAAAGGGCGGACAGCCCTAACTATGGCTACACCTTC. This translates into CASSQRADSPNYGYTF. This sequence joins TRBV4-3 and TRBJ1-2, with D possibly matching TRBD1 (6 bases). CDR1 and CDR2 (germline): LGHNA, YSLEER. The CDR3 has 16 amino acids. V lost 2 bases and J lost 0, with 13 bases in between.